Each of the 17 T cell receptor beta chains below was sequenced from the same sample in a study of OX40 agonist ivuxolimab in advanced cancers. The repertoire was sequenced with immunoSEQ multiplex PCR; TCRdb's copy has only in-frame clones and lacks some. Here the sample spans about 84,000 clones, over 65% being singletons. The material was CD4+ or CD8+ T cells sorted from blood, obtained in a trial of the OX40 agonist ivuxolimab. The receptor set was obtained from an adult with an advanced solid tumor such as melanoma, head and neck, liver or kidney cancer.

The CDR3, as DNA: TGCGCCAGCAGCTGGGGTCAGGGGTCCCAGAACACCGGGGAGCTGTTTTTT. It specifies CASSWGQGSQNTGELFF. The J gene is TRBJ2-2, the V gene TRBV5-1, with a possible D match to TRBD1 (6 bases). The germline V gene encodes CDR1 SGHRS and CDR2 YFSETQ. The CDR3 loop spans 17 amino acids. V was trimmed by 3 bases and J by 1 base, leaving 16 bases between them. The variable domain in full, completed from reference TRBV5-1 and TRBJ2-2, reads KAGVTQTPRYLIKTRGQQVTLSCSPISGHRSVSWYQQTPGQGLQFLFEYFSETQRNKGNFPGRFSGRQFSNSRSEMNVSTLELGDSALYLCASSWGQGSQNTGELFFGEGSRLTVL.

The rearrangement links TRBV28 to TRBJ2-6; D gene ambiguous. This CDR3 has 16 amino acids. Germline CDR1 is MDHEN and CDR2 is SYDVKM. V lost 5 bases and J lost 7, with 18 bases in between. The DNA for the CDR3 is TGTGCCAGCAGTCCCTCTGGGCGCCCCAGCGCCAACGTCCTGACTTTC. Protein product: CASSPSGRPSANVLTF.

The J gene is TRBJ1-1, the V gene TRBV7-2; D not resolved. The length of the CDR3 is 16 residues. The germline V gene encodes CDR1 SGHTA and CDR2 FQGNSA. V lost 5 bases and J 5 bases, leaving 21 bases between the germline ends. CDR3 sequence reads: CASSDVLRVKGTEAFF. The CDR3 nucleotides are TGTGCCAGCAGCGACGTTTTGAGGGTCAAAGGGACTGAAGCTTTCTTT.

The chain combines TRBV10-3 with TRBJ2-3, with no clear D. This CDR3 comprises 11 residues. CDR1 is ENHRY, CDR2 SYGVKD, per germline. Trimming left V 8 bases short and J 4 bases short, with 7 bases between. The CDR3 DNA follows: TGTGCCATCCGGACCTCAGATACGCAGTATTTT. It translates to CAIRTSDTQYF.

V usage is TRBV18 and J usage is TRBJ1-2; no reliable D call. V lost 0 bases, J lost 6 bases, and 5 bases lay in between. The CDR3 contains 12 residues. Germline CDR1 is KGHSH and CDR2 is LQKENI. This CDR3 reads CASSPPLDGYTF. The DNA for the CDR3 is TGTGCCAGCTCACCACCTCTAGATGGCTACACCTTC.

This clone was found a few times. V gene TRBV4-3 combines with J gene TRBJ2-2; perhaps TRBD1 as D (5 bases). The germline gives CDR1 LGHNA, CDR2 YSLEER. V lost 0 bases and J 3 bases, leaving 5 bases between the germline ends. The CDR3 sequence is 14 residues long. The CDR3 DNA follows: TGCGCCAGCAGCCAAGAAGGGGACACCGGGGAGCTGTTTTTT. As protein: CASSQEGDTGELFF.

This sequence joins TRBV7-8 and TRBJ2-1; 9 bases map to TRBD2. The V gene's germline CDR1 is SGHVS and CDR2 FQNEAQ. The CDR3 consists of 18 residues. Trimming removed 7 bases from V and 5 bases from J; junction bases left unmatched: 18. This CDR3 is CASTYPGVRGGRNNEQFF. CDR3 bases: TGTGCCAGCACCTACCCGGGAGTGCGGGGGGGCCGGAACAATGAGCAGTTCTTC.

The chain recombines TRBV2 with TRBJ2-7, with 7 bases identical to TRBD1. With 3 bases clipped from V and 3 bases from J, the junction kept 5 bases outside the gene matches. CDR3 length: 14 amino acids. Germline loops: CDR1 SNHLY, CDR2 FYNNEI. CDR3 bases: TGTGCCAGCAGTGATCGAGACAGGGTCTACGAGCAGTACTTC. It specifies CASSDRDRVYEQYF.

V is TRBV27 and J is TRBJ1-6; 8 bases are a match to TRBD1. J gave up 0 bases and V 6 bases, and 4 bases lay outside the gene matches. CDR1 MNHEY and CDR2 SMNVEV come from the germline V gene (reference sequence). CDR3 length: 16 amino acids. CDR3: CASSSGTGSYNSPLHF. CDR3 in DNA: TGTGCCAGCAGCTCCGGGACAGGCTCCTATAATTCACCCCTCCACTTT.

This chain connects TRBV7-6 to TRBJ2-3; 7 bases agree with TRBD1. CDR3 length: 14 residues. Looked up from germline, CDR1 is SGHVS and CDR2 is FNYEAQ. Trimming removed 5 bases from V and 11 bases from J; junction bases left unmatched: 13. Written as DNA, the CDR3 is TGTGCCAGCAGCGACAGGGAAGGGGGTGGTTGGCAGTATTTT. Translation gives CASSDREGGGWQYF.

The chain is built from TRBV7-2 and TRBJ2-3, with D unresolved. The V end lost 6 bases, the J end lost 2 bases, and 15 bases lay between the germline ends. CDR3 length equals 15 residues. CDR1 SGHTA and CDR2 FQGNSA come from the germline V gene. This chain's CDR3 is CASSYLRSVTDTQYF. DNA for the CDR3: TGTGCCAGCAGTTATCTACGGAGTGTCACAGATACGCAGTATTTT. Full variable domain (rest looked up from reference TRBV7-2 and TRBJ2-3): GAGVSQSPSNKVTEKGKDVELRCDPISGHTALYWYRQSLGQGLEFLIYFQGNSAPDKSGLPSDRFSAERTGGSVSTLTIQRTQQEDSAVYLCASSYLRSVTDTQYFGPGTRLTVL.

The genes are TRBV6-6 and TRBJ2-7, with 7 positions matching TRBD1. The V gene end was trimmed by 5 bases and the J gene end by 1 base; junction bases not matched to a gene: 5. Germline assignment: CDR1 MNHNY and CDR2 SVGAGI (reference sequence). The CDR3 spans 14 residues. This CDR3 is CASSLNRGSYEQYV. CDR3 DNA: TGTGCCAGCAGTCTGAACAGGGGATCCTACGAGCAGTACGTC.

The rearrangement uses TRBV28 and TRBJ2-7, with D possibly TRBD2 on 6 matching bases. Per germline, CDR1 MDHEN and CDR2 SYDVKM. V shed 5 bases and J shed 1 base, with 9 bases lying between them. The CDR3 has 13 residues. DNA for the CDR3: TGTGCCAGCAGTCTGGGGACTTCCTACGAGCAGTACTTC. Translated: CASSLGTSYEQYF.

The chain carries TRBV28 and TRBJ2-5; D gene uncertain. The CDR3 spans 13 residues. Looked up from germline, CDR1 is MDHEN and CDR2 is SYDVKM. The V gene lost 2 bases and the J gene lost 4 bases, with 8 bases spanning the gap. As DNA, the CDR3 is TGTGCCAGCAGTTTAGCCCGTTTAGAGACCCAGTACTTC. Its translation is CASSLARLETQYF.

The chain joins TRBV5-1 to TRBJ2-3; D perhaps matches TRBD2 (5 bases). Trimming shortened V by 0 bases and J by 6 bases, and 14 bases separated the two germline ends. From germline, CDR1 is SGHRS and CDR2 YFSETQ. This CDR3 has 15 amino acids. DNA of the CDR3: TGCGCCAGCAGCTTGGCCTCCGGCGGGCAGGATACGCAGTATTTT. This sequence encodes CASSLASGGQDTQYF.

This chain links TRBV28 with TRBJ2-5, with 10 bases matching TRBD1. The V segment lost 7 bases and the J segment 1 base; nucleotides outside the gene matches: 6. Germline V gene data show CDR1 as MDHEN and CDR2 as SYDVKM. This CDR3 spans 15 amino acids. The CDR3 region is CASIFGTGAQETQYF. CDR3 DNA: TGTGCCAGCATCTTTGGGACAGGGGCCCAAGAGACCCAGTACTTC.

This clone was counted between two and nine times. The CDR3 nucleotides read TGTGCCAGCAGCCTGCAGGGATGGTGGGATCAGCCCCAGCATTTT. Its translation is CASSLQGWWDQPQHF. This sequence joins TRBV14 and TRBJ1-5; D possibly corresponds to TRBD1 (5 bases). This CDR3 has 15 amino acids. Germline assignment: CDR1 SGHDN and CDR2 FVKESK. V was cut by 4 bases and J by 5 bases, with 15 bases left in between.